The clone carrying this TCR beta chain came up a few times. Its specificity is unknown. With a J-beta primer mix and a sample-barcoded 5' primer, a second PCR ran roughly 7 to 11 cycles. TCRdb fed the 5' RACE reads into MiXCR, producing one record per CDR3 protein. The sample consists of roughly 570,000 distinct CDR3 sequences, 25% to 30% of them appearing once. This specimen belongs to a study of blood T cells in healthy people across ages. Findings and limits, study-wide: When one million T cells were used, diversity estimates were thought to be underestimates.

The CDR3 has 19 residues. Trimming took 1 base from V and 2 from J, leaving 18 bases between them. Sequences were obtained from blood. V usage is TRBV12-3 or TRBV12-4 and J usage is TRBJ2-6; tentatively, D is TRBD2 (7 bases). The origin of this receptor is a woman in her 70s in good health. The CDR3 region is CASSLVGGRYLPGANVLTF. The CDR3 coding sequence is TGTGCCAGCAGTTTAGTGGGGGGGCGATACCTTCCTGGGGCCAACGTCCTGACTTTC.